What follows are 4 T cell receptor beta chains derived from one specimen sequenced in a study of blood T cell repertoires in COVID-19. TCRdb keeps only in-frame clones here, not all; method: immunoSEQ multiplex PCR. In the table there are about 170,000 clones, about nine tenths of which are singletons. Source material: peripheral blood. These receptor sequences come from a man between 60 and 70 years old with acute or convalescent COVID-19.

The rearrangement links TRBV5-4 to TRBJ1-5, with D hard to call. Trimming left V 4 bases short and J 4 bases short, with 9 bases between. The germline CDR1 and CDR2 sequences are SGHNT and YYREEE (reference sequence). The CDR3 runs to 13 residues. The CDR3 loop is CASSLWRNQPQHF. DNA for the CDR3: TGTGCCAGCAGCCTATGGAGGAATCAGCCCCAGCATTTT.

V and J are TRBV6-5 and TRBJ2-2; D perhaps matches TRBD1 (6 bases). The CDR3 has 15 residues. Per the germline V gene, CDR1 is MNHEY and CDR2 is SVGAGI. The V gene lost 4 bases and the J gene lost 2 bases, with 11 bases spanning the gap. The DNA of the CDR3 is TGTGCCAGCAGTTTCTGGACAGTTAACACCGGGGAGCTGTTTTTT. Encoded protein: CASSFWTVNTGELFF.

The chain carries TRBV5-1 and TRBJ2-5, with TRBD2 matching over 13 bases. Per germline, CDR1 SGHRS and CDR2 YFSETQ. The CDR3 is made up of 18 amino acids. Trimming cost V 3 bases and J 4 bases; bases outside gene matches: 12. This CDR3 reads CASSWELAGGRFGETQYF. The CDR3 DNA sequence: TGCGCCAGCAGCTGGGAACTAGCGGGGGGGCGATTTGGAGAGACCCAGTACTTC.

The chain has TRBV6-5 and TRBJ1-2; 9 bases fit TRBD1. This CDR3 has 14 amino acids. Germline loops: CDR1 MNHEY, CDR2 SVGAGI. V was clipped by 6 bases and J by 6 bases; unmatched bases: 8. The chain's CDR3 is CASRAYGTGNGYTF. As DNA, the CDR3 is TGTGCCAGCAGAGCTTACGGGACAGGGAATGGCTACACCTTC.